This is a list of T cell receptor beta chains from one sample in a study of T cells after yellow fever vaccination. TCRdb redid the calling of the 5' RACE reads with MiXCR, one entry per CDR3 protein. The sample contains more than 9,500 distinct CDR3 sequences, approximately 5.3% of which appear only once. The sequences come from PBMCs, either bulk or a sorted T-cell subset (CD4+, CD8+, memory, or dextramer-sorted; not recorded which), collected on the day of the yellow fever booster vaccination. These receptors were taken from a man younger than 40 who received the YFV17D yellow fever vaccine. The conserved cysteine and the conserved F or W are not part of the CDR3 here. The order of the fields is V gene, J gene, CDR3 protein.

TRBV9	TRBJ1-4	ASSVDQGVRTNEKLF
TRBV20-1	TRBJ2-4	SAGGHLYTKNIQY
TRBV7-3	TRBJ2-1	ASSLGSSVTGEQF
TRBV4-3	TRBJ2-6	ASSTQGVGANVLT
TRBV7-8	TRBJ2-7	ASSLTGNEQY
TRBV5-1	TRBJ2-3	ASSNGGTSDTQY
TRBV6-2/TRBV6-3	TRBJ2-1	ASSNSLAGVYNEQF
TRBV7-8	TRBJ2-7	ASSLGYTSSYEQY
TRBV5-1	TRBJ2-5	ASSLGPEGQETQY
TRBV4-3	TRBJ2-1	ASSQQAASSYNEQF
TRBV5-1	TRBJ1-1	ASSPRSGGGGGTEAF
TRBV7-8	TRBJ2-1	ASRLRTIHNEQF
TRBV5-1	TRBJ2-3	ASSFNLETDTQY
TRBV30	TRBJ2-7	AWSVGGTSYEQY
TRBV5-1	TRBJ2-1	ASSRASYNEQF
TRBV20-1	TRBJ2-3	SARDSHTQY
TRBV5-5	TRBJ1-3	ASSYGNSGNTIY
TRBV6-5	TRBJ2-7	ASSYSTGVNEQY
TRBV5-1	TRBJ2-3	ASSLTGTGYTDTQY
TRBV7-9	TRBJ2-4	ASSSGGIAKNIQY
TRBV7-2	TRBJ1-2	ASSREEGGYT
TRBV12-3/TRBV12-4	TRBJ1-1	ASTEDTEAF
TRBV6-2/TRBV6-3	TRBJ2-1	ASSLGTPSYNEQF
TRBV27	TRBJ1-4	ASSRRLLSGGNEKLF
TRBV5-1	TRBJ2-5	ASKIADTETQY
TRBV12-3/TRBV12-4	TRBJ2-1	ASSLWGNEQF
TRBV20-1	TRBJ2-4	SAPLASLGEY
TRBV4-2	TRBJ2-1	ASSKGVDSFYNEQF
TRBV19	TRBJ2-2	ASSIWDRATGELF
TRBV4-3	TRBJ1-5	ASSLTDSNQPQH
TRBV4-3	TRBJ1-5	ASSQEIGNQPQH
TRBV19	TRBJ2-1	ASKDLRNYNEQF
TRBV7-8	TRBJ2-5	ASSTGQPVETQY
TRBV20-1	TRBJ1-3	SARDISGNTIY
TRBV7-3	TRBJ2-5	ASSLTGLGETQY
TRBV28	TRBJ2-3	ASSPHTYLTDTQY
TRBV5-1	TRBJ1-4	ASSPASGRDEKLF
TRBV20-1	TRBJ2-7	SASRQGARNEQY
TRBV20-1	TRBJ2-7	SAYLPGQGRDEQY
TRBV2	TRBJ2-2	ALRVGGEYTGELF
TRBV5-1	TRBJ2-5	ASSLVAGPRETQY
TRBV7-2	TRBJ2-7	ASSPRLNYEQY
TRBV3-1	TRBJ2-2	ASSQERNTGELF
TRBV6-5	TRBJ2-5	ASTYRGAGETQY
TRBV6-6	TRBJ2-5	ASSYRNGGTETQY
TRBV20-1	TRBJ1-1	SAHSGGNTEAF
TRBV11-2	TRBJ2-1	ASSLDAQRSSYNEQF
TRBV7-2	TRBJ2-7	ASSSTGTGVREQY
TRBV6-6	TRBJ2-1	ASNPLFWNEQF
TRBV5-1	TRBJ2-2	ASSSGSLGTGGSNTGELF
TRBV24-1	TRBJ1-1	ATSDSRRGAATEAF
TRBV7-8	TRBJ2-7	ASSLETAAYEQY
TRBV6-2/TRBV6-3	TRBJ2-2	ANSRTGNTGELF
TRBV3-1	TRBJ1-5	ASSQGIGQLNQPQH
TRBV5-4	TRBJ2-2	ASSSAGRLGTGELF
TRBV7-2	TRBJ2-3	ASSRGLAQTDTQY
TRBV3-1	TRBJ1-5	ASSPTPGENQPQH
TRBV20-1	TRBJ2-1	SARPSGSYNEQF